A selection of T cell receptor beta chains follows, all from one sample in a study of blood T cell repertoires in COVID-19. Libraries were prepared by immunoSEQ multiplex PCR; TCRdb keeps only in-frame clonotypes and omits some of them. This table has roughly 200,000 clones, about nine tenths appearing once. Material for sequencing was PBMCs or T cells enriched from blood (not recorded which). These receptor sequences come from a woman aged 30 to 39 who had recovered from COVID-19. Both conserved end residues are part of each CDR3. The D gene is left open where the match is weak. Clone size is not always given. Where it is, it says once, few, many or a class for expanded clones.

V gene	D gene	J gene	clone size	CDR3 DNA	CDR3 protein
TRBV10-1	.	TRBJ1-2	.	TGCGCCAGCCTTCGTCCCCGGGGGGATACCGGCCCGTTCAACTATGGCTACACCTTC	CASLRPRGDTGPFNYGYTF
TRBV6-2/TRBV6-3	.	TRBJ2-2	many	TGTGCCAGCAGTTACTCGCTAGAGGTCGGGGAGCTGTTTTTT	CASSYSLEVGELFF
TRBV5-4	.	TRBJ2-5	.	TGTGCCAGCAGCTTTCAGGGCCCGGAGGAGACCCAGTACTTC	CASSFQGPEETQYF
TRBV24-1	TRBD2	TRBJ2-7	.	TGTGCCACCAGTGCTTTGACTAGCGGGGGCTACGAGCAGTACTTC	CATSALTSGGYEQYF
TRBV30	.	TRBJ2-1	.	TGTGCCTGGAGGAGGCAAGCCGGCCACAATGAGCAGTTCTTC	CAWRRQAGHNEQFF
TRBV28	.	TRBJ2-5	.	TGTGCCAGCAGATACGACAGACGGGTTCAAGAGACCCAGTACTTC	CASRYDRRVQETQYF
TRBV7-2	.	TRBJ1-2	.	TGTGCCAGCAGCCTAGACAGTTTGGGGATAGGGGACTATGGCTACACCTTC	CASSLDSLGIGDYGYTF
TRBV4-1	TRBD2	TRBJ2-5	.	TGCGCCAGCAGCCCAGCGGGACTAGCAAAAGAGACCCAGTACTTC	CASSPAGLAKETQYF
TRBV9	.	TRBJ1-2	.	TGTGCCAGCAGCGTAGATTTGAGTTCATTGCGGGGCTACACCTTC	CASSVDLSSLRGYTF
TRBV4-2	.	TRBJ1-3	.	TGTGCCAGCAGCCAACCGGACAGAGGTCTCTCTGGAAACACCATATATTTT	CASSQPDRGLSGNTIYF